This record looks at one T cell receptor beta chain sequence and its context. Its cognate antigen is unknown. This sample is drawn from a study of shared clonotypes between healthy human individuals. Unmatched junction bases numbered 7, after V lost 5 bases and J lost 5 bases. This CDR3 contains 15 residues. CDR1 and CDR2 from the germline V gene are SGHTA and FQGNSA. A split of CD4+ cells into CD45RA+ naive and CD45RA-negative memory subsets was performed. How the authors handled the data: ImmunoSEQ yielded junction-only sequences lacking quality scores, so filtering differed. This table comes from immunoSEQ multiplex PCR, and its TCRdb copy is limited to in-frame clones, with some not included. The DNA gave D and trimming, while V, J and clone size come from that table. The sample records around 2.5 million clones, more than 85% being singletons. Study outcomes and limitations: Non-shared clonotypes had lower generation probabilities than those shared by all four donors.

Specimen: naive CD4+ T cells from PBMCs. Described subset: CD45RA+ positively selected. This chain uses TRBV7-2 with TRBJ2-1, with 9 bases fitting TRBD2. This TCR was recovered from a man between 18 and 35 years old in good health. Some clones in this sample may be carry-over from other donors' samples. The CDR3 coding sequence is TGTGCCAGCAGCCAGCGTCCTAGCGGGGACAATGAGCAGTTCTTC. It is translated as CASSQRPSGDNEQFF. The full variable domain, with the rest looked up from reference TRBV7-2 and TRBJ2-1, is GAGVSQSPSNKVTEKGKDVELRCDPISGHTALYWYRQSLGQGLEFLIYFQGNSAPDKSGLPSDRFSAERTGGSVSTLTIQRTQQEDSAVYLCASSQRPSGDNEQFFGPGTRLTVL.